This entry lists 25 T cell receptor beta chains sequenced from one sample in a study of T-cell reconstitution after alpha-beta-depleted transplantation in children. Preparation of the TCRbeta library was carried out with unique molecular identifiers. MiXCR was run by TCRdb on the PCR reads, yielding one entry per CDR3 protein. The profile shows roughly 610,000 distinct CDR3 sequences, 8% to 11% of them singletons. The starting material was PBMCs from the stem cell graft donor, obtained from the stem cell graft. The source is a human donor who donated a stem cell graft to a child with acute myeloid leukemia.

This chain joins TRBV5-1 and TRBJ2-3; 10 bases are shared with TRBD2. The length of the CDR3 is 16 residues. Per the germline V gene, CDR1 is SGHRS and CDR2 is YFSETQ. With V trimmed by 2 bases and J by 0 bases, 3 bases remained unmatched. The CDR3 is CASSLGTSESTDTQYF. CDR3 sequence (DNA): TGCGCCAGCAGCTTAGGGACTAGCGAAAGCACAGATACGCAGTATTTT.

This clonotype was observed a handful of times. The CDR3 is CSADRGGGYGYTF. CDR3 in DNA: TGCAGCGCCGACAGGGGAGGAGGCTATGGCTACACCTTC. The chain recombines TRBV20-1 with TRBJ1-2; 8 bases are a match to TRBD1. The germline V gene encodes CDR1 DFQATT and CDR2 SNEGSKA (reference sequence). The CDR3 totals 13 residues.

The chain couples TRBV28 to TRBJ1-1; possible D gene TRBD1, 6 bases. From germline, CDR1 is MDHEN and CDR2 SYDVKM. The length of the CDR3 is 14 residues. Trimming removed 3 bases from V and 7 bases from J, with 15 bases in between. DNA of the CDR3: TGTGCCAGCAGTTTGCCAGGGGAGCAGGTTGAAGCTTTCTTT. Its translation is CASSLPGEQVEAFF.

CDR3: CSVKVTGFFGYTF. The CDR3 DNA sequence: TGCAGCGTTAAAGTGACAGGGTTTTTTGGCTACACCTTC. The chain links TRBV29-1 to TRBJ1-2; TRBD1 aligns across 7 bases. Germline V gives CDR1 SQVTM, CDR2 ANQGSEA. The CDR3 is 13 amino acids. J gave up 7 bases and V 5 bases, and 10 bases lay outside the gene matches.

In this sample, this clonotype turned up a few times. The rearrangement joins TRBV4-3 to TRBJ2-1; the D is unclear. The germline CDR1 and CDR2 sequences are LGHNA and YSLEER. This CDR3 is built from 15 residues. Trimming removed 0 bases at V and 5 bases at J, with 11 bases between. CDR3 in amino acids: CASSQDIEPHNEQFF. The CDR3 DNA follows: TGCGCCAGCAGCCAAGATATCGAGCCACACAATGAGCAGTTCTTC.

The gene calls are TRBV12-3 or TRBV12-4 and TRBJ2-7, with 7 bases matching TRBD2. This CDR3 contains 14 residues. With V trimmed by 6 bases and J by 5 bases, 10 bases remained unmatched. CDR3 protein: CASRGELANHEQYF. CDR3 sequence (DNA): TGTGCCAGCAGGGGGGAACTAGCGAACCACGAGCAGTACTTC.

This clonotype appeared a few times. The V call is TRBV30, the J call TRBJ1-2, with D possibly matching TRBD1 (6 bases). The CDR3 has 14 residues. Germline V gene lookup returns CDR1 GTSNPN and CDR2 SVGIG (reference sequence). Trimming stripped 4 bases from V and 1 base from J, with 13 bases between. CDR3 residues: CAWTTDRHNYGYTF. The CDR3 DNA reads TGTGCCTGGACCACGGACAGACATAACTATGGCTACACCTTC.

This clonotype was seen repeatedly, ten times or more. The chain combines TRBV10-3 with TRBJ2-2; D may match TRBD1 or TRBD2 (5 bases each). The CDR3 covers 14 residues. V lost 3 bases to trimming and J lost 5 bases, with 10 bases between them. Germline V gene lookup returns CDR1 ENHRY and CDR2 SYGVKD. CDR3 in amino acids: CAISDSGRTGELFF. DNA for the CDR3: TGTGCCATCAGTGATTCAGGGAGAACCGGGGAGCTGTTTTTT.

This clonotype was detected only a few times. The chain joins TRBV5-1 to TRBJ2-1; no clear D. The CDR3 contains 14 residues. The V and J ends lost 0 bases and 5 bases respectively, with 9 bases between them. The germline V gene has CDR1 SGHRS and CDR2 YFSETQ. The DNA for the CDR3 is TGCGCCAGCAGCTTGGCGCCAGTCGACAATGAGCAGTTCTTC. This codes for CASSLAPVDNEQFF. The full variable domain, its missing parts supplied by reference TRBV5-1 and TRBJ2-1, is KAGVTQTPRYLIKTRGQQVTLSCSPISGHRSVSWYQQTPGQGLQFLFEYFSETQRNKGNFPGRFSGRQFSNSRSEMNVSTLELGDSALYLCASSLAPVDNEQFFGPGTRLTVL.

This chain connects TRBV6-2 or TRBV6-3 to TRBJ2-1; 13 nucleotides agree with TRBD2. Germline V gene data show CDR1 as MNHEY and CDR2 as SVGEGT. CDR3 length equals 18 residues. Unmatched junction bases numbered 14, after V lost 8 bases and J lost 4 bases. CDR3 region: CASLLRTSGSPRYNEQFF. The DNA of the CDR3 is TGTGCCAGCCTACTGAGGACTAGCGGGAGTCCGAGATACAATGAGCAGTTCTTC.

The sample holds a few counts of this clonotype. The chain uses TRBV3-1 and TRBJ2-1, with TRBD2 identical over 8 bases. V trimming: 2 bases; J trimming: 5 bases; junction bases outside the gene matches: 8. The germline V gene encodes CDR1 LGHDT and CDR2 YNNKEL (reference sequence). This CDR3 is 16 amino acids long. The CDR3 sequence: CASSQRSGRGDNEQFF. The CDR3 nucleotides read TGTGCCAGCAGCCAAAGAAGCGGGAGAGGGGACAATGAGCAGTTCTTC.

This clonotype was counted many times. J is TRBJ2-3 and V is TRBV27, with D hard to call. V was shortened by 3 bases and J by 0 bases, with 10 bases between the two germline ends. There are 15 residues in the CDR3. The germline CDR1 and CDR2 sequences are MNHEY and SMNVEV (reference sequence). The CDR3 sequence: CASSFTGTSTDTQYF. The CDR3 nucleotides read TGTGCCAGCAGTTTTACGGGCACAAGCACAGATACGCAGTATTTT.

At least ten counts were recorded for this clonotype. The chain has TRBV7-6 and TRBJ2-5, with 8 nucleotides matching TRBD2. CDR3 length: 14 amino acids. V lost 1 base and J lost 3; bases outside the gene matches: 1. CDR1 is SGHVS and CDR2 is FNYEAQ in the germline V gene. CDR3 DNA: TGTGCCAGCAGCTTAGGACTAGCGAAAGAGACCCAGTACTTC. It encodes CASSLGLAKETQYF.

This chain uses TRBV5-1 with TRBJ1-1; D unclear. CDR1 and CDR2 from the germline V gene are SGHRS and YFSETQ. The V end was cut by 3 bases, the J end by 0 bases, with 12 bases between. The CDR3 length is 15 residues. The CDR3 is CASSWGSRMNTEAFF. CDR3 sequence (DNA): TGCGCCAGCAGCTGGGGAAGTAGGATGAACACTGAAGCTTTCTTT.

This chain links TRBV28 with TRBJ2-1; weak D call: TRBD1 (6 bases). Deletions cut 8 bases from V and 0 bases from J, with 11 bases between. Germline V CDR1 and CDR2: MDHEN, SYDVKM. CDR3 length: 14 residues. CDR3 loop: CASRTASSYNEQFF. The CDR3 DNA follows: TGTGCCAGCCGGACAGCCAGCTCCTACAATGAGCAGTTCTTC.

The CDR3 loop is CASSFENQPQHF. CDR3 nucleotide sequence: TGTGCCAGCAGTTTTGAGAATCAGCCCCAGCATTTT. This chain links TRBV12-3 or TRBV12-4 with TRBJ1-5, with D uncertain. The CDR3 totals 12 residues. Deletions cut 3 bases from V and 4 bases from J, with 4 bases between.

This clonotype was seen at least ten times. The CDR3 spells CASSLGGESFF. DNA for the CDR3: TGCGCCAGCAGCTTGGGGGGTGAAAGTTTCTTT. The rearrangement links TRBV5-1 to TRBJ1-1; no firm D call. This CDR3 has 11 amino acids. Trimming pared 0 bases from V and 13 bases from J, leaving 10 bases between. Germline V CDR1 and CDR2: SGHRS, YFSETQ.

This clonotype was seen more than once but under ten times. The gene calls are TRBV28 and TRBJ2-7; no firm D call. With 5 bases removed from V and 1 base from J, the gap between germline ends came to 12 bases. CDR3 length: 14 amino acids. Germline CDR1 MDHEN, CDR2 SYDVKM. CDR3 loop: CASSGVDKSYEQYF. The CDR3 DNA follows: TGTGCCAGCAGTGGAGTAGACAAGTCCTACGAGCAGTACTTC.

The J gene is TRBJ2-3, the V gene TRBV5-6; unclear D gene. Germline V gives CDR1 SGHDT, CDR2 YYEEEE. Between the trimmed V and J ends, which lost 0 bases and 6 bases, there was a span of 14 bases. The CDR3 extends over 15 amino acids. The CDR3 nucleotides are TGTGCCAGCAGCTTGGGAGGACCCATCTTGGATACGCAGTATTTT. This gives the protein CASSLGGPILDTQYF.

This clonotype occurred a few times. The J gene is TRBJ1-5, the V gene TRBV30; 8 bases are a match to TRBD1. The CDR3 is 13 amino acids. The J segment lost 6 bases and the V segment lost 3 bases, leaving 4 bases of the junction unmatched. The germline CDR1 and CDR2 sequences are GTSNPN and SVGIG (reference sequence). In nucleotides, the CDR3 is TGTGCCTGGAGCCAGGGGGCTAGTCAGCCCCAGCATTTT. As protein: CAWSQGASQPQHF.

Here the CDR3 reads CASSPDSGQGATEAFF. DNA for the CDR3: TGTGCCAGCAGTCCCGATTCGGGACAGGGGGCAACTGAAGCTTTCTTT. V and J are TRBV12-3 or TRBV12-4 and TRBJ1-1; 12 positions match TRBD1. The CDR3 totals 16 residues. J gave up 5 bases and V 5 bases, and 9 bases lay outside the gene matches.

This clonotype showed up just a few times. This rearrangement joins TRBV20-1 to TRBJ2-1, with 7 nucleotides matching TRBD2. CDR3 length: 15 amino acids. The germline V gene encodes CDR1 DFQATT and CDR2 SNEGSKA (reference sequence). The CDR3 here is CSPREASGAYNEQFF. CDR3 coding DNA: TGCAGCCCACGGGAGGCTAGCGGAGCCTACAATGAGCAGTTCTTC.

The chain carries TRBV7-2 and TRBJ1-2; a possible D gene is TRBD1 (5 bases). Deletions cut 6 bases from V and 6 bases from J, with 17 bases between. Germline values: CDR1 SGHTA, CDR2 FQGNSA. CDR3 length equals 14 residues. The CDR3 DNA reads as TGTGCCAGCAGGAACACTGGGGGTTCTGATGGCTACACCTTC. Its translation: CASRNTGGSDGYTF.

This chain uses TRBV10-3 with TRBJ2-1; no firm D call. The V end lost 0 bases, the J end lost 5 bases, and 5 bases lay between the germline ends. Germline values: CDR1 ENHRY, CDR2 SYGVKD. The length of the CDR3 is 13 residues. The CDR3 protein is CAISESTHNEQFF. CDR3 DNA: TGTGCCATCAGTGAGTCAACTCACAATGAGCAGTTCTTC.

The CDR3 bases are TGCAGTGCTAGAGATGGGGCAGGGCGAAACTATGGCTACACCTTC. As protein: CSARDGAGRNYGYTF. V and J are TRBV20-1 and TRBJ1-2; possible D gene TRBD1, 5 bases. Trimming shortened V by 0 bases and J by 2 bases, and 13 bases separated the two germline ends. The CDR3 totals 15 residues. Germline CDR1 and CDR2: DFQATT and SNEGSKA (reference sequence).